This is a list of T cell receptor beta chains from one sample in a study of blood T cell repertoires in COVID-19. Sequenced by immunoSEQ multiplex PCR; TCRdb stores in-frame clones only, minus some. There are 50,000 to 55,000 clones in the sample; around nine tenths occur only once, and 3% to 5% lies in the top ten. Sequencing input: peripheral blood. These receptors were collected from a man aged 50 to 59 with acute or convalescent COVID-19. Both conserved end residues are part of each CDR3. A D gene is named only where the DNA matches it firmly. Size values are once, few and many counts, or a class for expanded clones, and some rows have none.

j_call v_call cdr3_length clone_size d_call cdr3_nt cdr3_aa
TRBJ1-1 TRBV19 14 NA NA TGTGCCAGTAGTTCCCCCATGGGGGCCACTGAAGCTTTCTTT CASSSPMGATEAFF
TRBJ2-5 TRBV5-1 15 NA TRBD1 TGCGCCAGCAGCTTGACGGATGGACAGGGCCAGACCCAGTACTTC CASSLTDGQGQTQYF
TRBJ1-3 TRBV10-2 15 NA NA TGCGCCAGCAGTGAGACAGGCAACTCTGGAAACACCATATATTTT CASSETGNSGNTIYF
TRBJ1-6 TRBV7-9 14 NA NA TGTGCCAGCAGCTTAGAGCAGCGGAATTCACCCCTCCACTTT CASSLEQRNSPLHF
TRBJ2-1 TRBV29-1 16 NA TRBD1 TGCAGCGTTGAACGCGACAGGGGCAGCTCCTACAATGAGCAGTTCTTC CSVERDRGSSYNEQFF
TRBJ1-3 TRBV6-5 15 NA NA TGTGCCAGCAGTTACTCGCAGGTCACTGGAAACACCATATATTTT CASSYSQVTGNTIYF
TRBJ1-1 TRBV21-1 14 NA NA TGTGCCAGCAGCGACTCCTTAGGAGGGACTGAAGCTTTCTTT CASSDSLGGTEAFF
TRBJ1-2 TRBV2 14 NA NA TGTGCCACCGCGTTGGGGGGGAATAACTATGGCTACACCTTC CATALGGNNYGYTF
TRBJ2-2 TRBV14 21 NA TRBD2 TGTGCCAGCAGCCAGTTTTTGGGAAGAAATCCGGGACTAACTAACACCGGGGAGCTGTTTTTT CASSQFLGRNPGLTNTGELFF
TRBJ2-6 TRBV6-5 16 NA NA TGTGCCAGCAGTTACGGGGCGAACTCTGGGGCCAACGTCCTGACTTTC CASSYGANSGANVLTF
TRBJ2-1 TRBV14 17 NA NA TGTGCCAGCAGCCAAGTGGCTGGACAGTGGCGCTACAATGAGCAGTTCTTC CASSQVAGQWRYNEQFF
TRBJ1-2 TRBV13 13 NA NA TGTGCCAGCAGCACGAGGGATAAAAAAGGCTACACCTTC CASSTRDKKGYTF
TRBJ2-5 TRBV9 15 NA TRBD1 TGTGCCAGCAGCGCCCAGACAGGGGGCTTAAAGACCCAGTACTTC CASSAQTGGLKTQYF
TRBJ1-2 TRBV30 12 NA NA TGTGCCTGGAACCGGAGGGCCTATGGCTACACCTTC CAWNRRAYGYTF
TRBJ1-3 TRBV10-3 13 NA TRBD1 TGTGCCATCAGTTTGGGACAGGGAAACACCATATATTTT CAISLGQGNTIYF
TRBJ2-1 TRBV6-4 15 NA NA TGTGCCAGCAGTGATTACAGTGTGGGCTTGGGTGAGCAGTTCTTC CASSDYSVGLGEQFF
TRBJ2-2 TRBV5-4 15 once TRBD2 TGTGCCAGCAGCTTGGAGCGGGAGGGCCTCGGGGAGCTGTTTTTT CASSLEREGLGELFF
TRBJ2-2 TRBV6-5 16 NA TRBD1 TGTGCCAGCAGTTACCTACCGACAGGGTCGAGGGGGGAGCTGTTTTTT CASSYLPTGSRGELFF
TRBJ1-4 TRBV27 15 NA TRBD1 TGTGCCAGCAGTTTGATACAGGGGGCTGGTGAAAAACTGTTTTTT CASSLIQGAGEKLFF
TRBJ2-1 TRBV19 16 NA NA TGTGCCAGTAGTATCACCGCGGGGCGCTCCTACAATGAGCAGTTCTTC CASSITAGRSYNEQFF
TRBJ1-4 TRBV4-1 15 NA NA TGCGCCAGCAGCCAATCTAGGGGATCAAGAGAAAAACTGTTTTTT CASSQSRGSREKLFF
TRBJ2-7 TRBV15 13 NA NA TGTGCCACCAGCAGAGATTCGAGGTACGAGCAGTACTTC CATSRDSRYEQYF
TRBJ2-6 TRBV5-1 17 NA TRBD1 TGCGCCAGCAGCCCAAGGACAGGACCCTCTGGGGCCAACGTCCTGACTTTC CASSPRTGPSGANVLTF
TRBJ1-5 TRBV5-6 16 NA NA TGTGCCAGCAGCTTAAGGGGTATTGGGTCTCGTCAGCCCCAGCATTTT CASSLRGIGSRQPQHF
TRBJ2-5 TRBV19 15 NA TRBD2 TGTGCCAGCGGAGCTTCGGGGGGAGGGCCGGGGACCCAGTACTTC CASGASGGGPGTQYF
TRBJ2-7 TRBV6-5 14 NA TRBD2 TGTGCCAGCAGCCGGACTAGCGGGAGGTACGAGCAGTACTTC CASSRTSGRYEQYF
TRBJ1-1 TRBV7-3 15 NA TRBD1 TGTGCCAGCAGCTTAGTAGGAGGGGGCTACACTGAAGCTTTCTTT CASSLVGGGYTEAFF
TRBJ1-3 TRBV19 14 NA TRBD1 TGTGCCAGTAGTCCGACAGGGGGTGGAAACACCATATATTTT CASSPTGGGNTIYF
TRBJ1-6 TRBV19 15 NA NA TGTGCCAGTAGTATAAGGGGTATCAGGTATTCACCCCTCCACTTT CASSIRGIRYSPLHF
TRBJ2-3 TRBV7-9 16 NA NA TGTGCCAGCAGCTTTCCCAGGGATACTAGCACAGATACGCAGTATTTT CASSFPRDTSTDTQYF
TRBJ1-1 TRBV6-5 15 few TRBD1 TGTGCCAGCAGTTACGGGGACAGGACGAACACTGAAGCTTTCTTT CASSYGDRTNTEAFF